The source of this TCR beta chain is a study of control samples from healthy donors and cancer patients (dated by TCRdb to 2018 to 2021). The protocol used for the library was the immunoSEQ multiplex PCR assay. Entries here come from immuneACCESS through TCRdb and include only in-frame sequences with V and J called. Some clones fail to appear in such tables; in the studies checked, an unresolved V gene covers under half of the shortfall, and the cause of the remainder is unknown. This sample is represented by 250,000 to 300,000 clones; around 79% of them were singletons. More than 10% of the sample belongs to the ten largest clones. This clone has only one observation. Its antigen is not yet known. No quality values exist for individual bases; no much larger clone is one base distant. The CDR3 runs 19 amino acids, cysteine and phenylalanine included. Only CDR3 DNA remains: 57 bases, in frame from the first base. Relative to germline, V is missing 4 bases and J is missing 2 bases, with 9 bases of the junction outside any gene match. CDR1 and CDR2 were assigned from the germline V gene as LGHNA and YNFKEQ.

The sample comprised PBMCs. The source is a woman aged 55-69 years with lung cancer. Here the chain combines TRBV4-2 and TRBJ2-2; TRBD2 matches 14 bases in the middle. At the DNA level, the sequence is TGTGCCAGCAGCCGGACCCTGACTAGCGGGGGGGCAAACACCGGGGAGCTGTTTTTT. It encodes CASSRTLTSGGANTGELFF.